A selection of T cell receptor beta chains follows, all from one sample in a study of blood T cell repertoires in COVID-19. Data came from immunoSEQ multiplex PCR; TCRdb stores just in-frame clones and leaves some out. The sample gives over 150,000 clones, around 83% of which show up once; roughly 19% is in the top ten. Sequencing was carried out using peripheral blood. These receptor sequences come from a woman aged 70-85 years who had recovered from COVID-19. Each CDR3 is given with its conserved first and last residue. The D gene is left open where the match is weak. The listing skips clone size in some rows; elsewhere it reads once, few, many or a size class.

clone size: NA; D gene: TRBD2; V gene: TRBV7-2; CDR3 length: 16; J gene: TRBJ2-5; CDR3 DNA: TGTGCCAGCAGCTTAGTCCTAGCGGGAGGGCCGGGGACCCAGTACTTC; CDR3 protein: CASSLVLAGGPGTQYF
clone size: once; D gene: TRBD2; V gene: TRBV7-3; CDR3 length: 15; J gene: TRBJ2-1; CDR3 DNA: TGTGCCAGCAGCTTATACCCGGGGGGGCAGGATGAGCAGTTCTTC; CDR3 protein: CASSLYPGGQDEQFF
clone size: NA; D gene: NA; V gene: TRBV12-3/TRBV12-4; CDR3 length: 13; J gene: TRBJ1-5; CDR3 DNA: TGTGCCAGCACCCCCGAGGGGGGGGTGTCCCAGCATTTT; CDR3 protein: CASTPEGGVSQHF
clone size: NA; D gene: TRBD2; V gene: TRBV3-1/TRBV3-2; CDR3 length: 15; J gene: TRBJ2-1; CDR3 DNA: TGTGCCAGCAGCCCCAGGACTAGCGGCCGCAATGAGCAGTTCTTC; CDR3 protein: CASSPRTSGRNEQFF
clone size: NA; D gene: NA; V gene: TRBV5-1; CDR3 length: 13; J gene: TRBJ2-5; CDR3 DNA: TGCGCCAGCAGCAAGGGACTCCGGGAGACCCAGTACTTC; CDR3 protein: CASSKGLRETQYF
clone size: NA; D gene: TRBD2; V gene: TRBV5-1; CDR3 length: 16; J gene: TRBJ2-5; CDR3 DNA: TGCGCCAGCAGCCAAACCACTAGCGGGGGTGGTGAGACCCAGTACTTC; CDR3 protein: CASSQTTSGGGETQYF
clone size: NA; D gene: TRBD1; V gene: TRBV11-2; CDR3 length: 14; J gene: TRBJ2-1; CDR3 DNA: TGTGCCAGCAACCACCGGGACAGGGACAATGAGCAGTTCTTC; CDR3 protein: CASNHRDRDNEQFF
clone size: NA; D gene: NA; V gene: TRBV7-2; CDR3 length: 13; J gene: TRBJ2-5; CDR3 DNA: TGTGCCAGCAGCCGCCAGGGGTGGGAGACCCAGTACTTC; CDR3 protein: CASSRQGWETQYF
clone size: NA; D gene: NA; V gene: TRBV19; CDR3 length: 15; J gene: TRBJ1-5; CDR3 DNA: TGTGCCAGTAGTAAAGGGAGGGACCACAATCAGCCCCAGCATTTT; CDR3 protein: CASSKGRDHNQPQHF
clone size: NA; D gene: NA; V gene: TRBV7-2; CDR3 length: 13; J gene: TRBJ2-7; CDR3 DNA: TGTGCCAGCGGACAGACCAACTACTACGAGCAGTACTTC; CDR3 protein: CASGQTNYYEQYF
clone size: NA; D gene: TRBD1; V gene: TRBV7-9; CDR3 length: 14; J gene: TRBJ2-5; CDR3 DNA: TGTGCCAGCAGCACCCGACAGGGCCGCGAGACCCAGTACTTC; CDR3 protein: CASSTRQGRETQYF
clone size: NA; D gene: NA; V gene: TRBV5-4; CDR3 length: 15; J gene: TRBJ1-1; CDR3 DNA: TGTGCCAGCAGCCGCCCTTTGGGCATGAACACTGAAGCTTTCTTT; CDR3 protein: CASSRPLGMNTEAFF
clone size: NA; D gene: NA; V gene: TRBV7-2; CDR3 length: 14; J gene: TRBJ1-4; CDR3 DNA: TGTGCCAGCAGCTTAGCACCCGCCGGGGAAAAACTGTTTTTT; CDR3 protein: CASSLAPAGEKLFF
clone size: NA; D gene: TRBD1; V gene: TRBV11-3; CDR3 length: 15; J gene: TRBJ2-3; CDR3 DNA: TGTGCCAGCAGCCCCCGGACAGGGGGCACAGATACGCAGTATTTT; CDR3 protein: CASSPRTGGTDTQYF